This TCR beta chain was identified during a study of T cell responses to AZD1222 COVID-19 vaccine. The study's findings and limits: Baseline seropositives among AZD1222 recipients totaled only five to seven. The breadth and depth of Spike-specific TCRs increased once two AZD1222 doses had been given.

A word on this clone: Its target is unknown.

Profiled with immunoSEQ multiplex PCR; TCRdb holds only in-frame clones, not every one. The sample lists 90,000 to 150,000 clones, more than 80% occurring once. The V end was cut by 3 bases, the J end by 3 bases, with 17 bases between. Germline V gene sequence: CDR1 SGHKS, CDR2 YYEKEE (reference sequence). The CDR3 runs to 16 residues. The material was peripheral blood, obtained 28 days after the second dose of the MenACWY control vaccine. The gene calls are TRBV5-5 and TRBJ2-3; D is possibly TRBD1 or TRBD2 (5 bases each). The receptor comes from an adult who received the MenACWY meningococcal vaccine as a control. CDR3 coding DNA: TGTGCCAGCAGCTACCCAAGAGGGACGGATACAGATACGCAGTATTTT. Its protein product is CASSYPRGTDTDTQYF.